The source of this T cell receptor beta chain is a study of vaccination effects on CD4 cells after COVID-19. TCRdb's table, derived via immunoSEQ multiplex PCR, lists solely in-frame clones and lacks some. This table holds 68,000 or so clones, roughly 80% found once. Study-level points and caveats: Healthy vaccinees had only 1 of 255 vaccine-induced clones cross-react with common cold coronaviruses. Missing from the study were early post-infection timepoints, and its convalescent patients were few. Infection-derived and vaccine-derived clones contracted markedly late after vaccination.

The CDR3 is 17 amino acids. V lost 5 bases, J lost 7 bases, and 14 bases stayed unmatched. Germline V gives CDR1 KGHDR, CDR2 SFDVKD. Peptide-pool stimulation followed by sequencing identified expanded antigen-specific CD4+ clonotypes in the ViraFEST assay. Cultured cells yielded isolated CD4+ T cells after 10 to 11 days. According to the study, vaccine recipients showed no prior SARS-CoV-2 infection and negative nucleocapsid antibodies. A density of about 2 million PBMC per well was used; these cells were cultured with approximately 9.3 IU/ml IL-2 and about 10 ug/ml peptides. Comment on this clone: What it binds is not known.

The V gene is TRBV24-1, the J gene TRBJ2-2; 8 positions match TRBD1. The TCR originated in a human donor who received a COVID-19 vaccine. Here the sequenced sample was CD4+ T cells from PBMCs cultured with SARS-CoV-2 spike peptides, taken before COVID-19 vaccination. CDR3 residues: CATSGSRTGRSVGELFF. CDR3 DNA: TGTGCCACCAGTGGCTCGCGGACAGGGAGGTCCGTCGGGGAGCTGTTTTTT.